This T cell receptor beta chain appears in the sequencing data of a study of identical twins listed by TCRdb under 2016. As for the study more broadly: TCR alpha and beta repertoires from monozygotic twins, unrelated adults of various ages and cord blood were deep-sequenced to test whether fetal clonotypes persist. To rule out contamination, the twin experiments were replicated at different times with different library preparation protocols.

The library was made by 5' RACE. Sequenced using an Illumina HiSeq 2000. Template switching added a universal primer binding site, and the final cDNA carried a unique molecular identifier that allowed TCR cDNA molecules to be counted accurately. Specific primers in the conserved constant-segment region were used to synthesize first-strand cDNA for TCR alpha and beta chains. Each cDNA library was double barcoded, with a SMART-Mk sample barcode plus Illumina barcodes, to control for contamination. TruSeq adapter sequences along with Illumina sample barcodes were introduced in two successive PCR steps. Sequencing of the TCR alpha and beta cDNA libraries was done on the Illumina HiSeq platform using custom primers. The study's own analysis went as follows. MiGEC processed the raw reads to extract unique molecular identifiers, while MiXCR was used to determine the CDR3 positions. Recombination models were inferred per individual with the repgenHMM and IGoR tools using an EM algorithm. Shared clonotypes were analyzed with the tcR package in R, and sharing was normalized by the product of cloneset sizes. To study raw recombination free of thymic and clonal selection effects, out-of-frame nonproductive sequences were analyzed. The public sequencing data were trimmed at Q25 with fastp and processed into clonotypes with MiXCR by TCRdb, which kept only in-frame beta chains. Every CDR3 protein is listed once, alongside the most common genes and DNA of its rows. The authors' filters were not applied to this entry. The table for this sample lists approximately 210,000 distinct CDR3 sequences; roughly 7.1% of them were counted only once. In total, the top ten clones hold about 14% of the sample.

This clonotype was picked up a small number of times. It lacks a known antigen. Base qualities are not provided; no much larger clone lies one nucleotide away. Every donor in the study was a healthy Caucasian. The twin cohort consisted of three pairs of female monozygotic twins, all aged 18 to 29 years. Positive isolation kits from Invitrogen were used to isolate the CD4+ and CD8+ T cell populations. What the research found in general, with its limitations: Zero-insertion analyses could be partly confounded by invariant T cells such as MAIT and iNKT, although diverse VJ usage argued against such confounding for most clonotypes. Compared with coincidental sharing between unrelated individuals, an excess of low generation-probability sequences was observed among out-of-frame TCR alpha sequences shared between twins. Abundant cord blood beta clonotypes carried fewer insertions; young adult naive repertoires showed a weaker similar trend, while memory repertoires showed none. Excess twin sharing in beta out-of-frame sequences was weaker because fewer shared sequences lowered the signal-to-noise ratio. Because the same donors could not be followed over many years, conclusions were based on cross-sectional statistical analysis. Out-of-frame TCR alpha sharing in monozygotic twins was systematically underestimated by recombination models, whereas sharing between unrelated individuals was in agreement with the recombination models.

The sample also formed part of further work on T cells expressing NK-cell markers. As the second publication notes: TCR beta-chain repertoires were profiled in sorted CD3+CD56+NKG2C+, CD3+CD56+NKG2C- and CD3+CD56-NKG2C+ T-cell subsets from fewer than 10 donors. Among the eight sequenced donors, only one was HCMV-seronegative, while the other seven were HCMV-seropositive. To restrict sorting to alphabetaTCR-expressing T cells, an anti-gammadeltaTCR antibody was added in several experiments. For several donors, the dominant CD3+CD56+NKG2C+ clonotypes were among the top 10 CD8+ clonotypes and accounted for about 1.0-7.0% of CD8+ T cells. Those dominant clonotypes were again the most abundant among CD3+CD56-NKG2C+ cells in several donors, at about 25-60.1%. It remained unclear whether the expanded NKG2C-expressing T cell clones were specific for HCMV antigens. All eight donors whose samples were sequenced were randomly selected healthy volunteers, three of them men and five women. HCMV serostatus was determined by detecting HCMV-specific IgG in serum with a commercial ELISA kit. Reads were demultiplexed and grouped by UMI with MIGEC, and clonotypes were assembled and quantified with MiTCR. To remove erroneous sequences, TCR cDNA sequences were retained only when supported by two or more reads. The tcR package was used for downstream repertoire analysis, with clonotypes matched between fractions based on CDR3 nucleotide sequence plus V segment. VDJmatch was used to annotate antigen specificity against VDJdb, with one amino acid substitution allowed in CDR3.

Sequencing input: CD8+ T cells sorted from blood. This clonotype was sampled from a woman aged 18-35 years in good health.

CDR3 region: CASSSLDRGTEAFF. The bases read TGTGCCAGCAGCTCATTGGACAGGGGGACTGAAGCTTTCTTT. Recombination connected TRBV11-3 to TRBJ1-1, with TRBD1 identical over 10 junction bases. The germline V gene gives CDR1 as SGHNT and CDR2 as YENEEA. The junction shows trimming of 4 bases on V and 5 bases on J, and the gene matches do not reach 4 bases of it. The CDR3 measures 14 amino acids from cysteine to phenylalanine. The kept DNA is CDR3 alone, 42 bases in frame from the first base.